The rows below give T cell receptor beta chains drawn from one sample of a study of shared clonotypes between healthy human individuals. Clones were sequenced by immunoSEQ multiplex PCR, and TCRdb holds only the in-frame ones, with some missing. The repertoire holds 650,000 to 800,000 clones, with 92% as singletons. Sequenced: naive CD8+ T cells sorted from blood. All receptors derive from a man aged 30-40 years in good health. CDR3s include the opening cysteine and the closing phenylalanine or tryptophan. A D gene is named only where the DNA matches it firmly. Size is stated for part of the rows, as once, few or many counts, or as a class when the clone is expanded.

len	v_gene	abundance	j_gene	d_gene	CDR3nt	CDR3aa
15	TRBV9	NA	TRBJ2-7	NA	TGTGCCAGCAGCCCGATGGCTACCAGCCTCTACGAGCAGTACTTC	CASSPMATSLYEQYF
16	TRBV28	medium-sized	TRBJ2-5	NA	TGTGCCAGCAGTTCTGGTGAATCCAGGTCACAAGAGACCCAGTACTTC	CASSSGESRSQETQYF
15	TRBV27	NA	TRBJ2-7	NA	TGTGCCAGCAGTAACCAGGGGCGTAGATCTGATGAGCAGTACTTC	CASSNQGRRSDEQYF
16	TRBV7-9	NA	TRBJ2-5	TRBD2	TGTGCCAGCAGCCACCGGACTAGCGGGGTCCAAGAGACCCAGTACTTC	CASSHRTSGVQETQYF
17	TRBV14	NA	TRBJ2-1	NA	TGTGCCAGCAGCACCACCCGACAGTGGAGCTCCTACAATGAGCAGTTCTTC	CASSTTRQWSSYNEQFF
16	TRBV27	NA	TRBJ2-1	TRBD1	TGTGCCAGCAGTCCATTACAGGGGGCCTCCTACAATGAGCAGTTCTTC	CASSPLQGASYNEQFF
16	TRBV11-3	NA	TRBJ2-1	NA	TGTGCCAGCAGCTTAGACGCAGGTAGTGCCTACAATGAGCAGTTCTTC	CASSLDAGSAYNEQFF
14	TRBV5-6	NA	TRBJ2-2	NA	TGTGCCAGCAGCTTGGTGGGGAACACCGGGGAGCTGTTTTTT	CASSLVGNTGELFF
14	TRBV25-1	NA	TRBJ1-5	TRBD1	TGTGCCAGCAGTGGGGACAGTAGCAATCAGCCCCAGCATTTT	CASSGDSSNQPQHF
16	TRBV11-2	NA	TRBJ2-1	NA	TGTGCCAGCAGCTTAATGGGGGTCCGGTCCTACAATGAGCAGTTCTTC	CASSLMGVRSYNEQFF
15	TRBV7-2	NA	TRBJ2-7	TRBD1	TGTGCCAGCAGCGCATGGGGACAGAAAGACTACGAGCAGTACTTC	CASSAWGQKDYEQYF
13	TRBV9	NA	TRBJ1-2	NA	TGTGCCAGCAGCGCGGACGGGAACTATGGCTACACCTTC	CASSADGNYGYTF
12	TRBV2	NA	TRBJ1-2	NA	TGTGCCAGCATCTCCGGGGGACGAGGCTACACCTTC	CASISGGRGYTF
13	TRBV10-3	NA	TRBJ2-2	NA	TGTGCCATCAGCGGGAAGAACACCGGGGAGCTGTTTTTT	CAISGKNTGELFF
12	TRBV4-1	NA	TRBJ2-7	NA	TGCGCCAGCAGCCAAACTCACTACGAGCAGTACTTC	CASSQTHYEQYF
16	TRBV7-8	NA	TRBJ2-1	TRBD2	TGTGCCAGCAGCTCTAGGGCGGGAGCCGGATATGGGGAGCAGTTCTTC	CASSSRAGAGYGEQFF
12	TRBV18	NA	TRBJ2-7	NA	TGTGCCAGCTCACCAAGGGGCTACGAGCAGTACTTC	CASSPRGYEQYF
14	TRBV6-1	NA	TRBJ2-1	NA	TGTGCCAGCAGTGAACCCTGGACCTACAATGAGCAGTTCTTC	CASSEPWTYNEQFF
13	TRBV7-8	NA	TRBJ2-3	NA	TGTGCCAGCAGCTTAGGTCCCGGGGATACGCAGTATTTT	CASSLGPGDTQYF
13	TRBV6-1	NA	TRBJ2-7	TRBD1	TGTGCCAGCAGGTCAGGGGGTTCCTACGAGCAGTACTTC	CASRSGGSYEQYF
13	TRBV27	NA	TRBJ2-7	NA	TGTGCCAGCAGTTTCGGAGCAGTTAACGAGCAGTACTTC	CASSFGAVNEQYF
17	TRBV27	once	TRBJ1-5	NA	TGTGCCAGCAGTTTTAACCTAAGGACAGCAAACAATCAGCCCCAGCATTTT	CASSFNLRTANNQPQHF
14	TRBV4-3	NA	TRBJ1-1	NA	TGCGCCAGCAGCCAAGATAGAACAGGCGCTGAAGCTTTCTTT	CASSQDRTGAEAFF
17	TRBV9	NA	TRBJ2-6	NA	TGTGCCAGCAGCGTAGCGGCTATAGACTCTGGGGCCAACGTCCTGACTTTC	CASSVAAIDSGANVLTF
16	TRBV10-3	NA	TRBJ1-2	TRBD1	TGTGCCATCAGCGAGGTTGAAGACAGGGGGGACTATGGCTACACCTTC	CAISEVEDRGDYGYTF
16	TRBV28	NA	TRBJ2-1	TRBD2	TGTGCCAGCAGTTTCAGTCTAGCGGGAGGGGTTTATGAGCAGTTCTTC	CASSFSLAGGVYEQFF
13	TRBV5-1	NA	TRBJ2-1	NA	TGCGCCAGCAGTGAAGGAAGCTACAATGAGCAGTTCTTC	CASSEGSYNEQFF
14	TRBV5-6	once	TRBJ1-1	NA	TGTGCCAGCAGCCTGGGAAGGTCGAACACTGAAGCTTTCTTT	CASSLGRSNTEAFF
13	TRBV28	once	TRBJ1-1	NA	TGTGCCAGCTCCTTGGGTCGATTATCTGAAGCTTTCTTT	CASSLGRLSEAFF
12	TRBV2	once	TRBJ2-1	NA	TGTGCCAGCAAAGGCGTCTACAATGAGCAGTTCTTC	CASKGVYNEQFF
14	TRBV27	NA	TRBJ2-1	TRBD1	TGTGCCAGCAGTTGGGACAGGGGGGGGAATGAGCAGTTCTTC	CASSWDRGGNEQFF
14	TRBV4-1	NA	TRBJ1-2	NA	TGCGCCAGCAGCTCAATGGGTAGGGTAGATGGCTACACCTTC	CASSSMGRVDGYTF
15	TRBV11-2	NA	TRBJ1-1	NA	TGTGCCAGCAGCTGGGGAATCGGGGAGAACACTGAAGCTTTCTTT	CASSWGIGENTEAFF